Below, 25 T cell receptor beta chains from the same sample are listed, as sequenced in a study of PD-1 blockade in mismatch repair-deficient tumors. Repertoires were generated with immunoSEQ multiplex PCR, while TCRdb's copy carries only in-frame clones and drops some. The data show 90,000 to 120,000 clones, with approximately 80% seen just once and 6.3% held by the top ten. Sample: peripheral blood, taken approximately 35 weeks after starting pembrolizumab. Source of these receptors: an adult with mismatch repair-deficient cancer.

This clone was counted many times. The V and J genes are TRBV2 and TRBJ1-1; tentatively, D is TRBD1 (6 bases). V lost 6 bases and J 1 base, leaving 12 bases between the germline ends. Germline CDR1 and CDR2: SNHLY and FYNNEI. The CDR3 runs 14 residues. The CDR3, as DNA: TGTGCCAGCAGGGGGACAAGAGGGAACACTGAAGCTTTCTTT. It yields the protein CASRGTRGNTEAFF.

There are a few counts of this clone. V usage is TRBV29-1 and J usage is TRBJ2-5; 9 bases are shared with TRBD2. This CDR3 is built from 13 residues. V lost 6 bases and J lost 3; bases outside the gene matches: 5. Looked up from germline, CDR1 is SQVTM and CDR2 is ANQGSEA. The CDR3 nucleotides are TGCAGCGTACAGACTAGCGGTGAAGAGACCCAGTACTTC. It codes for CSVQTSGEETQYF.

This clone was found once. This chain uses TRBV27 with TRBJ2-1, with D possibly matching TRBD1 (6 bases). The CDR3 is 15 amino acids. In germline, CDR1 is MNHEY, CDR2 SMNVEV (reference sequence). V gave up 6 bases and J gave up 6 bases, with 18 bases separating them. This chain's CDR3 is CASSSPGLGANEQFF. The DNA for the CDR3 is TGTGCCAGCAGCTCCCCGGGCTTGGGGGCCAATGAGCAGTTCTTC.

The V call is TRBV4-1, the J call TRBJ2-5; 13 nucleotides match TRBD2. Germline lookup yields CDR1 MGHRA and CDR2 YSYEKL. The CDR3 sequence is 18 residues long. V lost 2 bases, J lost 5 bases, and 11 bases stayed unmatched. The CDR3 sequence is CASSQRGTSGIQGETQYF. The CDR3 coding sequence is TGCGCCAGCAGCCAACGAGGGACTAGCGGGATTCAGGGGGAGACCCAGTACTTC.

The chain carries TRBV29-1 and TRBJ2-2, with 7 bases lining up with TRBD1. Germline V gene lookup returns CDR1 SQVTM and CDR2 ANQGSEA. Unmatched junction bases numbered 8, after V lost 6 bases and J lost 4 bases. The CDR3 runs 14 residues. In DNA form, the CDR3 reads TGCAGCGTCGAAAGACAGGGCGGCACCGGGGAGCTGTTTTTT. Translation: CSVERQGGTGELFF.

The chain combines TRBV29-1 with TRBJ1-2; D call uncertain. Per the germline V gene, CDR1 is SQVTM and CDR2 is ANQGSEA. Between the trimmed V and J ends, which lost 4 bases and 4 bases, there was a span of 19 bases. This CDR3 spans 15 amino acids. The CDR3 DNA follows: TGCAGCGTTGGCATCAGCGCTGGGGATCCCTATGGCTACACCTTC. As protein: CSVGISAGDPYGYTF.

The chain carries TRBV4-1 and TRBJ2-1, with TRBD2 matching 13 bases. This CDR3 has 21 residues. CDR1 is MGHRA, CDR2 YSYEKL, per germline. V gave up 1 base and J gave up 9 bases; unmatched junction bases: 21. The CDR3 DNA is TGCGCCAGCAGCCAAGGAAACCTCGGAGGTTTACTAGCGGGAGGGCGTGGTGAGCAGTTCTTC. It is translated as CASSQGNLGGLLAGGRGEQFF.

Here the CDR3 reads CASSLTGGLYQPQHF. CDR3 coding DNA: TGTGCCAGCAGTTTGACAGGGGGCCTCTATCAGCCCCAGCATTTT. This chain links TRBV7-8 with TRBJ1-5; the match to TRBD1 covers 10 bases. This CDR3 region has 15 residues. Germline CDR1 SGHVS, CDR2 FQNEAQ. Unmatched junction bases numbered 7, after V lost 6 bases and J lost 5 bases.

The chain employs TRBV19 and TRBJ2-2, with TRBD1 identical over 7 bases. Germline-derived CDR1 and CDR2 are LNHDA and SQIVND (reference sequence). Trimming took 9 bases from V and 4 from J; bases not matched to a gene: 8. The CDR3 contains 14 residues. The CDR3 is CASSDRVATGELFF. DNA of the CDR3: TGTGCCAGCAGTGACAGGGTCGCCACCGGGGAGCTGTTTTTT.

The chain is built from TRBV5-1 and TRBJ2-7; the D gene could be TRBD1 or TRBD2 (5 bases each). This CDR3 comprises 13 residues. Trimming took 4 bases from V and 3 from J, leaving 11 bases between them. Germline V gene lookup returns CDR1 SGHRS and CDR2 YFSETQ. The CDR3 spells CASSPGGGYEQYF. The DNA of the CDR3 is TGCGCCAGCAGCCCCGGTGGGGGCTACGAGCAGTACTTC.

Remarks on this clone: In the same sample, other DNA sequences code for this CDR3. The CDR3 DNA reads as TGTGCCAGTAGTATCGGCGGTTCTGGGGCCAACGTCCTGACTTTC. This translates into CASSIGGSGANVLTF. The V gene is TRBV19, the J gene TRBJ2-6; D unresolved. CDR3 length: 15 residues. V was pared by 3 bases and J by 1 base, with 7 bases between. Germline values: CDR1 LNHDA, CDR2 SQIVND (reference sequence).

The gene calls are TRBV4-2 and TRBJ2-1; no clear D gene. CDR1 and CDR2 (germline): LGHNA, YNFKEQ. The V gene lost 4 bases and the J gene lost 6 bases, with 7 bases spanning the gap. CDR3 length equals 12 residues. The CDR3 DNA follows: TGTGCCAGCAGCCTGCGACCCAATGAGCAGTTCTTC. It yields the protein CASSLRPNEQFF.

The chain employs TRBV4-3 and TRBJ2-1, with 7 positions matching TRBD2. Losses at the gene ends were 0 bases for V and 5 bases for J; bases not matched to a gene: 7. The CDR3 sequence is 16 residues long. The V gene's germline CDR1 is LGHNA and CDR2 YSLEER. CDR3 in DNA: TGCGCCAGCAGCCAAGATGGAGGGACTACCAACAATGAGCAGTTCTTC. Translating gives CASSQDGGTTNNEQFF.

The rearrangement uses TRBV10-3 and TRBJ2-5; the match to TRBD2 covers 8 bases. This CDR3 spans 15 amino acids. Losses at the gene ends were 4 bases for V and 2 bases for J; bases not matched to a gene: 6. Germline CDR1 reads ENHRY; CDR2 reads SYGVKD. CDR3 loop: CAISVVSGTQETQYF. Here the CDR3 DNA reads TGTGCCATCAGTGTCGTTAGCGGGACTCAAGAGACCCAGTACTTC.

The chain couples TRBV6-6 to TRBJ1-2; no firm D call. V gave up 4 bases and J gave up 7 bases, with 13 bases separating them. Germline V gene sequence: CDR1 MNHNY, CDR2 SVGAGI (reference sequence). This CDR3 contains 13 residues. CDR3 coding DNA: TGTGCCAGCAGTTCTCGCCTCGAGGGTGGCTACACCTTC. Its translation: CASSSRLEGGYTF.

The V gene is TRBV7-2, the J gene TRBJ1-1; TRBD1 might be the D (6 bases). There are 14 residues in the CDR3. Germline CDR1 and CDR2: SGHTA and FQGNSA. Trimming shortened V by 5 bases and J by 5 bases, and 15 bases separated the two germline ends. CDR3 residues: CASSTAGRGTEAFF. The CDR3 DNA follows: TGTGCCAGCAGCACCGCGGGGAGGGGGACTGAAGCTTTCTTT.

This sequence joins TRBV7-2 and TRBJ2-7; D not resolved. The CDR3 spans 15 residues. V was pared by 4 bases and J by 2 bases, with 15 bases between. Germline values: CDR1 SGHTA, CDR2 FQGNSA. CDR3 DNA: TGTGCCAGCAGCTCCTTGGAAGAATCACCCTACGAGCAGTACTTC. It encodes CASSSLEESPYEQYF. Using reference TRBV7-2 and TRBJ2-7 for the parts outside the CDR3, the full variable domain is GAGVSQSPSNKVTEKGKDVELRCDPISGHTALYWYRQSLGQGLEFLIYFQGNSAPDKSGLPSDRFSAERTGGSVSTLTIQRTQQEDSAVYLCASSSLEESPYEQYFGPGTRLTVT.

This rearrangement joins TRBV5-6 to TRBJ2-1, with a weak D call TRBD2 (7 bases). The germline gives CDR1 SGHDT, CDR2 YYEEEE. With 8 bases removed from V and 4 bases from J, the gap between germline ends came to 13 bases. This CDR3 has 13 residues. Here the CDR3 reads CASSGGPYNEQFF. The CDR3 nucleotides are TGTGCCAGTTCCGGGGGGCCTTACAATGAGCAGTTCTTC.

This clone was seen once. V is TRBV5-1 and J is TRBJ2-1; TRBD2 aligns across 14 bases. CDR3 size: 15 residues. Germline-derived CDR1 and CDR2 are SGHRS and YFSETQ. The J segment lost 10 bases and the V segment lost 5 bases, leaving 8 bases of the junction unmatched. The CDR3, as DNA: TGCGCCAGCAGGGAAGGGACTAGCGGGAGTGGGGAGCAGTTCTTC. It codes for CASREGTSGSGEQFF.

The J gene is TRBJ2-1, the V gene TRBV11-2; 10 bases match TRBD1. After removal of 6 bases from V and 2 bases from J, the junction contained 7 bases not matched to a gene. The CDR3 is 16 residues long. The germline CDR1 and CDR2 sequences are SGHAT and FQNNGV. In DNA form, the CDR3 reads TGTGCCAGCAGTACTCCGGGACAGGGGACCTACAATGAGCAGTTCTTC. Its translation is CASSTPGQGTYNEQFF.

The gene calls are TRBV25-1 and TRBJ1-1, with D possibly matching TRBD1 (6 bases). CDR3 length: 11 amino acids. V was trimmed by 8 bases and J by 11 bases, leaving 15 bases between them. Germline loops: CDR1 MGHDK, CDR2 SYGVNS. The DNA of the CDR3 is TGTGCCAGCCAACAGGGCGATGAGGCTTTCTTT. Encoded protein: CASQQGDEAFF.

The chain carries TRBV6-1 and TRBJ1-2; D call uncertain. Germline V gene lookup returns CDR1 MNHNS and CDR2 SASEGT. Trimming removed 5 bases at V and 4 bases at J, with 17 bases between. The CDR3 has 15 amino acids. In nucleotides, the CDR3 is TGTGCCAGCAGTCTACGACGACTTGGATTCTATGGCTACACCTTC. It translates to CASSLRRLGFYGYTF.

V usage is TRBV5-4 and J usage is TRBJ2-5; 10 bases are shared with TRBD2. Germline V lookup: CDR1 SGHNT, CDR2 YYREEE (reference sequence). The V and J ends lost 4 bases and 5 bases, in that order; junction bases with no gene match: 8. This CDR3 comprises 15 residues. The CDR3 loop reads CASSLLAGVGETQYF. The CDR3 bases are TGTGCCAGCAGCCTCCTAGCGGGAGTTGGGGAGACCCAGTACTTC.

V usage is TRBV15 and J usage is TRBJ2-1; 14 bases align to TRBD2. J lost 8 bases, V lost 5 bases, and 8 bases had no gene match. The CDR3 contains 16 residues. Per the germline V gene, CDR1 is LNHNV and CDR2 is YYDKDF (reference sequence). The CDR3: CATSGTGTSGSYEQFF. The CDR3 DNA reads as TGTGCCACCAGCGGCACCGGGACTAGCGGGAGTTATGAGCAGTTCTTC.

This clone was seen a handful of times. The rearrangement uses TRBV5-1 and TRBJ2-1, with D perhaps matching TRBD2 (5 bases). This CDR3 is built from 13 residues. V shed 0 bases and J shed 9 bases, with 10 bases lying between them. Germline V gives CDR1 SGHRS, CDR2 YFSETQ. The DNA of the CDR3 is TGCGCCAGCAGCTTGGTTAGCGAGGTTGAGCAGTTCTTC. The encoded protein is CASSLVSEVEQFF.